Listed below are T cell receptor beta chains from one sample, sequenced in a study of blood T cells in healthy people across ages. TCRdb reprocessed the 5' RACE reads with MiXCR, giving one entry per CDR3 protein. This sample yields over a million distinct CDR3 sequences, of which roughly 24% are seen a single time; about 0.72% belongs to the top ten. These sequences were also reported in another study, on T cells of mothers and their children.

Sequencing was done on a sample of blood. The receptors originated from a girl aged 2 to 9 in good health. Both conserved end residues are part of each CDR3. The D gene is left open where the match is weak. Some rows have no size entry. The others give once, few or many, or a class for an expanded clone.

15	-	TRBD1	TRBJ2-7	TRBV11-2	CASSPGTGGIYEQYF	TGTGCCAGCAGCCCTGGGACAGGGGGCATATACGAGCAGTACTTC
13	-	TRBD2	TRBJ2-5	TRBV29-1	CSVQRGRQETQYF	TGCAGCGTTCAGCGGGGGAGACAAGAGACCCAGTACTTC
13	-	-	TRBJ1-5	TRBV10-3	CASTRANNQPQHF	TGTGCCTCGACGAGGGCTAACAATCAGCCCCAGCATTTT
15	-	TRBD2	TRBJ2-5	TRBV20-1	CTVRSLAGVPETQYF	TGCACCGTTCGATCTCTAGCGGGGGTCCCGGAGACCCAGTACTTC
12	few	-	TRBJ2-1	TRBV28	CASTLGGREQFF	TGTGCCAGCACCCTTGGGGGGAGGGAGCAGTTCTTC
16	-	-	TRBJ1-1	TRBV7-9	CATKGSPGTVNTEAFF	TGTGCCACAAAGGGCAGTCCCGGGACGGTGAACACTGAAGCTTTCTTT
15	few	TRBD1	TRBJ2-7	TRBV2	CASRIISGQGYEQYF	TGTGCCAGCAGGATCATATCGGGACAGGGCTACGAGCAGTACTTC
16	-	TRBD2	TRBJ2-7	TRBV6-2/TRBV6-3	CASSHGTDAGGDEQYF	TGTGCCAGCAGTCACGGAACGGACGCGGGGGGAGACGAGCAGTACTTC
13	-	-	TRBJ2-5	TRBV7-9	CASSQVGTQEEYF	TGTGCCAGCAGCCAAGTGGGGACTCAAGAGGAGTACTTC
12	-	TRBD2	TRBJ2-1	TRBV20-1	CSGGGRDDEQFF	TGCAGCGGGGGGGGCCGAGACGATGAGCAGTTCTTC
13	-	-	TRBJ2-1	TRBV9	CASSAPSGDEQFF	TGTGCCAGCAGCGCCCCGTCGGGCGATGAGCAGTTCTTC
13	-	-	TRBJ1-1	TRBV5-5	CASSPFWGTEAFF	TGTGCCAGCAGCCCGTTTTGGGGAACTGAAGCTTTCTTT
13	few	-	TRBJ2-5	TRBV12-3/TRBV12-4	CASSLAYRETQYF	TGTGCCAGCAGTTTAGCTTATCGGGAGACCCAGTACTTC
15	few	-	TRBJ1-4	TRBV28	CASSAQGQDNEKLFF	TGTGCCAGCAGTGCTCAGGGGCAGGATAATGAAAAACTGTTTTTT
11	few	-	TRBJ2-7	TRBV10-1	CASSGWNEQYF	TGCGCCAGCAGTGGTTGGAACGAGCAGTACTTC